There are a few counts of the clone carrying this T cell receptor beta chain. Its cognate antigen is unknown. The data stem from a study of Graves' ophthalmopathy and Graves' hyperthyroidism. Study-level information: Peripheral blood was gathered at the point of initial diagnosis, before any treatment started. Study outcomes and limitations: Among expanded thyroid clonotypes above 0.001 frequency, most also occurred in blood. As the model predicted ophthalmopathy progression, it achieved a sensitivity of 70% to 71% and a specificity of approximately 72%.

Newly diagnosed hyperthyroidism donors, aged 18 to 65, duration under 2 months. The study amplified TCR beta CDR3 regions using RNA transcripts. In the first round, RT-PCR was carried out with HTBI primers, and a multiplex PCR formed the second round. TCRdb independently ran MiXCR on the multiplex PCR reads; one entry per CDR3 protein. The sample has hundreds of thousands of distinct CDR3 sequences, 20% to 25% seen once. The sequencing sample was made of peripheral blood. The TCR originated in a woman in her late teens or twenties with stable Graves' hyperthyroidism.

The CDR3 coding sequence is TGTGCCAGCAAGGACGGGAATCACACCGGGGAGCTGTTTTTT. Translating gives CASKDGNHTGELFF. The chain carries TRBV6-1 and TRBJ2-2; D may be TRBD2 (5 bases). V was pared by 7 bases and J by 3 bases, with 12 bases between. From germline, CDR1 is MNHNS and CDR2 SASEGT. The CDR3 totals 14 residues.